This T cell receptor beta chain came from a study of early stage breast cancer tumors. Germline CDR1 MGHRA, CDR2 YSYEKL. The CDR3 runs 16 residues. V lost 4 bases, J lost 9 bases, and 12 bases stayed unmatched. TCRdb's table, derived via immunoSEQ multiplex PCR, lists solely in-frame clones and lacks some. Seen here are tens of thousands of clones, 70% to 85% observed once, and the top ten hold approximately 7%. The receptor comes from a person aged 55 to 75 with breast cancer. This chain links TRBV4-1 with TRBJ2-1; TRBD2 matches 10 bases. The sequencing sample was made of blood. DNA for the CDR3: TGCGCCAGCAGCCTTCCCAAAGCGGGGGGGCCACGTGAGCAGTTCTTC. Its protein is CASSLPKAGGPREQFF.